A single sample is the source of the 15 T cell receptor beta chains below, sequenced in a study of metastatic and nonmetastatic thyroid tumors. Thyroid surgery was preceded by no treatment in any patient. MiXCR re-clonotyped the PCR reads for TCRdb. The sample lists under 100,000 clones, around 9.2% seen once, with 8% to 10% in the top ten. Sequencing was carried out using blood. The origin of the receptors is a female donor with papillary thyroid cancer or a benign thyroid nodule (not recorded which). Some clones in this sample may be carry-over from other donors' samples.

About this clone: Just one base apart from a much larger clone, this may be a read error. Here the CDR3 reads CASSPRKGRLLGPQHF. The CDR3 DNA sequence: TGTGCCAGCAGCCCAAGGAAGGGACGGCTTTTAGGGCCCCAGCATTTT. The gene calls are TRBV6-1 and TRBJ1-5; TRBD1 might be the D (5 bases). Trimming pared 6 bases from V and 9 bases from J, leaving 24 bases between. Germline V gene data show CDR1 as MNHNS and CDR2 as SASEGT. This CDR3 contains 16 residues.

J is TRBJ2-5 and V is TRBV18; TRBD2 matches 9 bases. J gave up 5 bases and V 1 base, and 11 bases lay outside the gene matches. CDR1 is KGHSH, CDR2 LQKENI, per germline. The CDR3 has 17 amino acids. The CDR3 DNA follows: TGTGCCAGCTCACCACGGACTAGCGTGGGTCTGCGGGAGACCCAGTACTTC. Its translation is CASSPRTSVGLRETQYF.

This clone was seen repeatedly, ten times or more. The chain has TRBV9 and TRBJ1-2; the D is unclear. CDR3 length equals 14 residues. V lost 4 bases and J 0 bases, leaving 10 bases between the germline ends. Germline V CDR1 and CDR2: SGDLS, YYNGEE. The CDR3 DNA is TGTGCCAGCAGCTCCCATACAGCTAACTATGGCTACACCTTC. It yields the protein CASSSHTANYGYTF.

This clone was detected ten times or more. The rearrangement joins TRBV7-9 to TRBJ2-7, with 8 bases identical to TRBD2. The trim removed 5 bases at V and 2 bases at J, leaving 5 bases unmatched. Germline-derived CDR1 and CDR2 are SEHNR and FQNEAQ (reference sequence). This CDR3 is 14 amino acids long. CDR3 region: CASSHGGGPYEQYF. CDR3 DNA sequence: TGTGCCAGCAGCCACGGGGGGGGCCCCTACGAGCAGTACTTC.

This clone was observed many times. This rearrangement joins TRBV2 to TRBJ1-2; D call uncertain. The CDR3 length is 13 residues. V lost 1 base and J 2 bases, leaving 5 bases between the germline ends. Per the germline V gene, CDR1 is SNHLY and CDR2 is FYNNEI. The CDR3 loop reads CASSEVGNYGYTF. The CDR3 nucleotides read TGTGCCAGCAGTGAAGTCGGGAACTATGGCTACACCTTC. Drawing the rest from reference TRBV2 and TRBJ1-2, the complete variable domain is EPEVTQTPSHQVTQMGQEVILRCVPISNHLYFYWYRQILGQKVEFLVSFYNNEISEKSEIFDDQFSVERPDGSNFTLKIRSTKLEDSAMYFCASSEVGNYGYTFGSGTRLTVV.

Regarding this clone: A read error may be the cause here, since a much bigger clone is one base away. The chain is built from TRBV4-2 and TRBJ2-3; 8 positions match TRBD2. Germline values: CDR1 LGHNA, CDR2 YNFKEQ. J lost 2 bases, V lost 1 base, and 8 bases had no gene match. This CDR3 is built from 17 residues. CDR3 sequence (DNA): TGTGCCAGCAGCCAAGGAGGATACGGGGGGGTCACAGATACGCAGTATTTT. Protein product: CASSQGGYGGVTDTQYF.

This clone appeared many times. The V and J genes are TRBV5-1 and TRBJ1-3, with D unresolved. V lost 4 bases to trimming and J lost 0 bases, with 14 bases between them. Germline loops: CDR1 SGHRS, CDR2 YFSETQ. The CDR3 loop spans 16 amino acids. Here the CDR3 DNA reads TGCGCCAGCAGCCTGGGGTCCAGTCTCTCTGGAAACACCATATATTTT. Translation gives CASSLGSSLSGNTIYF.

This clone was counted only a few times. Given a much more abundant clone one base away, this may be a read error. CDR3 loop: CASIFTTGRRWQYF. The CDR3 DNA sequence: TGTGCCAGCATTTTCACGACAGGGCGGCGATGGCAGTACTTC. The rearrangement joins TRBV28 to TRBJ2-7; 7 positions agree with TRBD1. The germline V gene has CDR1 MDHEN and CDR2 SYDVKM. The CDR3 consists of 14 residues. Trimming took 7 bases from V and 9 from J; bases not matched to a gene: 15.

In its sample, this clone was seen many times. The chain couples TRBV4-1 to TRBJ2-5, with 8 bases matching TRBD1. The germline V gene encodes CDR1 MGHRA and CDR2 YSYEKL. The trim removed 2 bases at V and 2 bases at J, leaving 1 base unmatched. CDR3 length equals 14 residues. Written as DNA, the CDR3 is TGCGCCAGCAGCCAACGACAGGGGCAAGAGACCCAGTACTTC. It yields the protein CASSQRQGQETQYF.

This clone appeared a few times. A read error may explain this, as a much larger clone is one base away. The chain carries TRBV5-5 and TRBJ2-7; D is possibly TRBD2 (5 bases). The CDR3 consists of 15 residues. The V gene's germline CDR1 is SGHKS and CDR2 YYEKEE (reference sequence). Trimming removed 4 bases from V and 2 bases from J, with 16 bases in between. The CDR3 region is CASSLAGKGTYEQYF. DNA of the CDR3: TGTGCCAGCAGCCTAGCCGGGAAGGGAACCTACGAGCAGTACTTC.

This clone came up many times. This chain links TRBV14 with TRBJ2-7; 10 bases agree with TRBD2. With V trimmed by 6 bases and J by 1 base, 15 bases remained unmatched. The V gene's germline CDR1 is SGHDN and CDR2 FVKESK. This CDR3 has 18 residues. The CDR3 sequence is CASSYILPSLAGSYEQYF. In DNA form, the CDR3 reads TGTGCCAGCAGTTACATTCTTCCGTCACTAGCGGGGTCCTACGAGCAGTACTTC.

This clone appeared many times. The chain recombines TRBV30 with TRBJ2-3; TRBD1 might be the D (6 bases). CDR3 size: 14 residues. Trimming stripped 2 bases from V and 5 bases from J, with 14 bases between. CDR1 and CDR2 from the germline V gene are GTSNPN and SVGIG (reference sequence). DNA of the CDR3: TGTGCCTGGAGTTCAGGAACAGGGAGAGATACGCAGTATTTT. It yields the protein CAWSSGTGRDTQYF.

This clone was counted at least ten times. The rearrangement uses TRBV3-1 and TRBJ2-7; D not certain. Per the germline V gene, CDR1 is LGHDT and CDR2 is YNNKEL (reference sequence). V was pared by 0 bases and J by 6 bases, with 9 bases between. This CDR3 spans 13 amino acids. CDR3 in amino acids: CASSQDLRFEQYF. CDR3 coding DNA: TGTGCCAGCAGCCAAGATCTGCGTTTCGAGCAGTACTTC.

This clone was seen repeatedly, ten times or more. The chain carries TRBV7-2 and TRBJ1-5, with D possibly TRBD1 on 5 matching bases. Germline loops: CDR1 SGHTA, CDR2 FQGNSA. There are 13 residues in the CDR3. V was trimmed by 1 base and J by 7 bases, leaving 8 bases between them. The CDR3 nucleotides read TGTGCCAGCAGCTTAGAGGGGAGGCAGCCCCAGCATTTT. Translated: CASSLEGRQPQHF.

This clone was seen at least ten times. The J gene is TRBJ2-3, the V gene TRBV5-1; 7 bases match TRBD1. The ends lost 4 bases at V and 2 bases at J; junction bases unmatched: 10. The CDR3 runs 16 residues. Germline V gives CDR1 SGHRS, CDR2 YFSETQ. In nucleotides, the CDR3 is TGCGCCAGCAGCCCTCTGCAGGGGGTCTTCACAGATACGCAGTATTTT. It translates to CASSPLQGVFTDTQYF.